This T cell receptor (beta chain) was recorded in a study of T cell responses to AZD1222 COVID-19 vaccine. Study-level findings and limits: Spike as a whole was targeted by vaccine-associated CD4 TCRs, dominant at 160-218 and 743-854. Rises in breadth and depth of Spike-specific TCRs came after two AZD1222 doses.

Repertoires were generated with immunoSEQ multiplex PCR, while TCRdb's copy carries only in-frame clones and drops some. This sample carries some 170,000 clones, approximately 91% of them seen once, and the ten largest clones take 1.5% to 2%. V dropped 4 bases and J dropped 3 bases, with 7 bases sitting between them. Germline CDR1 reads SEHNR; CDR2 reads FQNEAQ (reference sequence). This CDR3 has 13 residues. Comments on this clone: The antigen is not known.

The material sequenced was peripheral blood, taken on day 0 of AZD1222 vaccination. The TCR was taken from an adult in good health. V is TRBV7-9 and J is TRBJ1-5; maybe TRBD1 (5 bases). Here the CDR3 reads CASSSGYNQPQHF. The DNA of the CDR3 is TGTGCCAGCAGCTCAGGGTACAATCAGCCCCAGCATTTT.